This entry lists 28 T cell receptor beta chains sequenced from one sample in a study of cytomegalovirus exposure and HLA in healthy donors. Primers: 60 Vbeta forward and 13 Jbeta reverse. Profiling relied on immunoSEQ multiplex PCR, and the TCRdb table lists in-frame clones only, not all of them. The sample consists of just over 150,000 clones, about 73% of them appearing once. Sequenced material: PBMCs. The receptors stem from a woman aged 40 to 50 in good health and CMV-seronegative.

V gene TRBV19 combines with J gene TRBJ1-3, with D maybe TRBD1 (5 bases). There are 14 residues in the CDR3. Germline CDR1 LNHDA, CDR2 SQIVND (reference sequence). The V end was cut by 9 bases, the J end by 5 bases, with 17 bases between. The CDR3 loop reads CASSDRMRRNTIYF. In DNA, the CDR3 is TGTGCCAGCTCCGACAGAATGCGGAGAAACACCATATATTTT.

J is TRBJ2-3 and V is TRBV18; 9 bases agree with TRBD2. The CDR3 runs to 19 residues. Germline values: CDR1 KGHSH, CDR2 LQKENI. After removal of 2 bases from V and 4 bases from J, the junction contained 16 bases not matched to a gene. The CDR3 protein is CASSPSYYLTSGRPDTQYF. The CDR3 coding sequence is TGTGCCAGCTCACCATCCTATTACTTGACTAGCGGTAGGCCAGATACGCAGTATTTT.

This clone was seen only a few times. The chain has TRBV27 and TRBJ1-2; 8 nucleotides line up with TRBD1. This CDR3 region has 13 residues. J gave up 4 bases and V 5 bases, and 3 bases lay outside the gene matches. The germline CDR1 and CDR2 sequences are MNHEY and SMNVEV (reference sequence). CDR3 protein: CASSGQGVYGYTF. The CDR3 DNA sequence: TGTGCCAGCAGTGGACAGGGAGTCTATGGCTACACCTTC.

The sample holds a few counts of this clone. V gene TRBV6-4 combines with J gene TRBJ1-1; TRBD1 matches 9 bases. J lost 5 bases, V lost 3 bases, and 4 bases had no gene match. The CDR3 has 14 residues. CDR1 is MRHNA, CDR2 SNTAGT, per germline. The CDR3, as DNA: TGTGCCAGCAGTGAGGGGACAGGGCGAACTGAAGCTTTCTTT. It encodes CASSEGTGRTEAFF.

The chain is built from TRBV19 and TRBJ2-6; D is ambiguous. Per the germline V gene, CDR1 is LNHDA and CDR2 is SQIVND (reference sequence). There are 14 residues in the CDR3. V lost 5 bases and J 1 base, leaving 6 bases between the germline ends. The CDR3 reads CASSPISGANVLTF. The CDR3 coding sequence is TGTGCCAGTAGTCCTATATCTGGGGCCAACGTCCTGACTTTC.

The count of this clone is one. The chain combines TRBV2 with TRBJ2-1, with D perhaps TRBD2 (6 bases). V was pared by 4 bases and J by 6 bases, with 25 bases between. There are 18 residues in the CDR3. Germline V lookup: CDR1 SNHLY, CDR2 FYNNEI. CDR3 sequence (DNA): TGTGCCAGCAGTGTCTCTCGGATCAGGCGGGGAGGCTCCAATGAGCAGTTCTTC. Amino acid sequence: CASSVSRIRRGGSNEQFF.

The gene calls are TRBV7-7 and TRBJ1-1; no definite D call. Germline CDR1 reads SSHAT; CDR2 reads FNYEAQ (reference sequence). The V end lost 5 bases, the J end lost 4 bases, and 11 bases lay between the germline ends. This CDR3 is 13 amino acids long. CDR3 DNA: TGTGCCAGCAGCCTGAGTGAGAGCACTGAAGCTTTCTTT. Protein product: CASSLSESTEAFF.

The CDR3 is CASSQGQAGNYGYTF. In nucleotides, the CDR3 is TGTGCCAGCTCACAAGGGCAGGCAGGGAACTATGGCTACACCTTC. This chain connects TRBV18 to TRBJ1-2; D perhaps matches TRBD1 (5 bases). Trimming left V 4 bases short and J 2 bases short, with 14 bases between. CDR3 length: 15 amino acids. Germline loops: CDR1 KGHSH, CDR2 LQKENI.

V and J are TRBV5-1 and TRBJ2-2, with D perhaps matching TRBD1 (6 bases). Trimming took 3 bases from V and 0 from J, leaving 9 bases between them. This CDR3 has 15 residues. CDR1 and CDR2 from the germline V gene are SGHRS and YFSETQ. As DNA, the CDR3 is TGCGCCAGCAGCTCCGCAGGGGCGAACACCGGGGAGCTGTTTTTT. As protein: CASSSAGANTGELFF.

The chain carries TRBV7-6 and TRBJ2-1; 12 nucleotides agree with TRBD2. Germline CDR1 and CDR2: SGHVS and FNYEAQ. The CDR3 runs to 15 residues. V gave up 5 bases and J gave up 8 bases; unmatched junction bases: 7. The CDR3 protein is CASSTLAGGLYEQFF. The CDR3 DNA reads as TGTGCCAGCAGCACACTAGCGGGGGGTCTTTATGAGCAGTTCTTC.

A few counts support this clone. The chain couples TRBV7-9 to TRBJ2-5, with D possibly TRBD2 on 7 matching bases. V shed 5 bases and J shed 3 bases, with 13 bases lying between them. CDR1 is SEHNR, CDR2 FQNEAQ, per germline (reference sequence). CDR3 size: 14 residues. CDR3 in DNA: TGTGCCAGCAGCACCCGGGGGGCTAAAGAGACCCAGTACTTC. Protein product: CASSTRGAKETQYF.

The genes are TRBV5-6 and TRBJ2-7; maybe TRBD2 (6 bases). V was trimmed by 0 bases and J by 5 bases, leaving 9 bases between them. CDR1 and CDR2 from the germline V gene are SGHDT and YYEEEE. The CDR3 is 13 residues long. CDR3 residues: CASSLGSGDEQYF. CDR3 nucleotide sequence: TGTGCCAGCAGCTTGGGGTCGGGAGACGAGCAGTACTTC.

The J gene is TRBJ1-6, the V gene TRBV7-2, with TRBD1 as a possible D gene (5 bases). This CDR3 contains 15 residues. CDR1 and CDR2 (germline): SGHTA, FQGNSA. The V end was cut by 4 bases, the J end by 7 bases, with 14 bases between. The CDR3 loop reads CASSSRGGPNSPLHF. The DNA of the CDR3 is TGTGCCAGCAGCTCGAGGGGAGGTCCAAATTCACCCCTCCACTTT.

The rearrangement links TRBV15 to TRBJ1-2, with D tentatively TRBD1 (5 bases). CDR3 length: 14 residues. Per the germline V gene, CDR1 is LNHNV and CDR2 is YYDKDF (reference sequence). V gave up 3 bases and J gave up 3 bases, with 11 bases separating them. The CDR3 DNA sequence: TGTGCCACCAGCAGTGCCTCAGGGTACTATGGCTACACCTTC. Encoded protein: CATSSASGYYGYTF.

This chain uses TRBV27 with TRBJ2-1; D may be TRBD1 (5 bases). There are 16 residues in the CDR3. V shed 5 bases and J shed 0 bases, with 14 bases lying between them. Germline V lookup: CDR1 MNHEY, CDR2 SMNVEV (reference sequence). The CDR3 bases are TGTGCCAGCAGTCCCGGACAAAGTCGCTCCTACAATGAGCAGTTCTTC. Translating gives CASSPGQSRSYNEQFF.

The chain employs TRBV4-1 and TRBJ2-7; TRBD2 is a possible D gene (7 bases). Germline CDR1 is MGHRA and CDR2 is YSYEKL. This CDR3 spans 15 amino acids. The V end lost 0 bases, the J end lost 3 bases, and 12 bases lay between the germline ends. CDR3 region: CASSQEGGGYYEQYF. Here the CDR3 DNA reads TGCGCCAGCAGCCAAGAAGGCGGGGGCTACTACGAGCAGTACTTC.

This chain links TRBV4-1 with TRBJ1-1, with TRBD1 identical over 7 bases. J lost 5 bases, V lost 4 bases, and 10 bases had no gene match. There are 15 residues in the CDR3. Germline values: CDR1 MGHRA, CDR2 YSYEKL. CDR3 bases: TGCGCCAGCAGCCCAAAGGGTGACAGGGATACTGAAGCTTTCTTT. This encodes CASSPKGDRDTEAFF.

The rearrangement uses TRBV4-1 and TRBJ2-3; no reliable D call. Germline V gene sequence: CDR1 MGHRA, CDR2 YSYEKL. Deletions cut 1 base from V and 0 bases from J, with 11 bases between. CDR3 length: 16 amino acids. The CDR3 DNA reads TGCGCCAGCAGCCAAGTATCCGGAGCTAGCACAGATACGCAGTATTTT. This gives the protein CASSQVSGASTDTQYF.

The rearrangement uses TRBV4-1 and TRBJ1-1, with no clear D. Germline CDR1 MGHRA, CDR2 YSYEKL. There are 12 residues in the CDR3. V was clipped by 3 bases and J by 3 bases, with 5 bases between them. The CDR3 is CASSQVDTEAFF. The CDR3 region has the DNA TGCGCCAGCAGCCAGGTAGACACTGAAGCTTTCTTT.

V usage is TRBV10-1 and J usage is TRBJ1-4; 7 bases fit TRBD1. CDR1 is WNHNN, CDR2 SYGVQD, per germline (reference sequence). CDR3 length: 15 amino acids. V lost 6 bases to trimming and J lost 2 bases; unmatched junction nucleotides: 6. The CDR3 DNA sequence: TGCGCCAGCAGCGCGTCGACAGGGACTAATGAAAAACTGTTTTTT. Protein product: CASSASTGTNEKLFF.

This chain connects TRBV9 to TRBJ1-1; unclear D gene. The CDR3 has 15 residues. CDR1 is SGDLS, CDR2 YYNGEE, per germline. V dropped 0 bases and J dropped 0 bases, with 9 bases sitting between them. CDR3 bases: TGTGCCAGCAGCGTAGCAGGCAGGATGAACACTGAAGCTTTCTTT. It is translated as CASSVAGRMNTEAFF.

The chain couples TRBV6-5 to TRBJ2-1, with TRBD1 identical over 10 bases. Germline lookup yields CDR1 MNHEY and CDR2 SVGAGI. Losses at the gene ends were 6 bases for V and 1 base for J; bases not matched to a gene: 3. The CDR3 spans 15 residues. The CDR3 protein is CASRMDRGSYNEQFF. In nucleotides, the CDR3 is TGTGCCAGCAGGATGGACAGGGGGTCCTACAATGAGCAGTTCTTC.

This clone was detected only a few times. The chain employs TRBV5-1 and TRBJ2-7; TRBD1 matches 8 bases. Germline loops: CDR1 SGHRS, CDR2 YFSETQ. Trimming took 5 bases from V and 0 from J; bases not matched to a gene: 7. This CDR3 comprises 15 residues. The CDR3 region has the DNA TGCGCCAGCAGGCGACGACAGGGGTCCTCCTACGAGCAGTACTTC. Protein: CASRRRQGSSYEQYF.

This clone was counted a single time. The rearrangement joins TRBV5-4 to TRBJ2-2; 9 nucleotides agree with TRBD2. Germline values: CDR1 SGHNT, CDR2 YYREEE (reference sequence). V was pared by 3 bases and J by 1 base, with 1 base of the junction left unmatched. This CDR3 comprises 15 residues. The CDR3 here is CASSYSGGNTGELFF. The DNA of the CDR3 is TGTGCCAGCAGCTATAGCGGGGGGAACACCGGGGAGCTGTTTTTT.

This clone was counted only a few times. Other DNA sequences from this sample encode an identical CDR3 as well. This chain joins TRBV7-2 and TRBJ2-3, with 9 positions matching TRBD2. J gave up 1 base and V 4 bases, and 3 bases lay outside the gene matches. This CDR3 is 15 amino acids long. Germline lookup yields CDR1 SGHTA and CDR2 FQGNSA. CDR3 sequence (DNA): TGTGCCAGCAGCTATCGGACTAGCGGCACAGATACGCAGTATTTT. It is translated as CASSYRTSGTDTQYF.

This chain connects TRBV14 to TRBJ1-2, with TRBD1 matching 7 bases. Germline CDR1 reads SGHDN; CDR2 reads FVKESK. The CDR3 totals 15 residues. The junction had 11 bases not matched to a gene; V was cut back by 2 bases and J by 8 bases. The CDR3 sequence: CASSQLQGPMGGYTF. CDR3 nucleotides: TGTGCCAGCAGCCAATTACAGGGGCCGATGGGCGGCTACACCTTC. Full variable domain (remainder filled in from reference TRBV14 and TRBJ1-2): EAGVTQFPSHSVIEKGQTVTLRCDPISGHDNLYWYRRVMGKEIKFLLHFVKESKQDESGMPNNRFLAERTGGTYSTLKVQPAELEDSGVYFCASSQLQGPMGGYTFGSGTRLTVV.

V is TRBV5-6 and J is TRBJ1-1; D gene ambiguous. Germline V lookup: CDR1 SGHDT, CDR2 YYEEEE. V dropped 0 bases and J dropped 2 bases, with 11 bases sitting between them. This CDR3 spans 15 amino acids. The CDR3 sequence: CASSLVGPSNTEAFF. The CDR3 nucleotides read TGTGCCAGCAGCTTGGTTGGCCCATCCAACACTGAAGCTTTCTTT.

This chain uses TRBV2 with TRBJ2-5; 8 bases are a match to TRBD1. Germline CDR1 SNHLY, CDR2 FYNNEI. There are 15 residues in the CDR3. Losses at the gene ends were 6 bases for V and 5 bases for J; bases not matched to a gene: 11. For the CDR3, the DNA is TGTGCCAGCAGCCAACAGGGGGGCGGGGACGAGACCCAGTACTTC. This encodes CASSQQGGGDETQYF.